The source of this T cell receptor beta chain is a study of post-analysis software for immune sequencing data. Study-level background: In terms of disease course, relapsing-remitting, secondary progressive and progressive-relapsing multiple sclerosis were included. Notes on the study in general: TRBV5-6, TRBV5-1 and TRBV20-1 were among a few TRBV segments more frequent in patients than controls.

Prepared TCR beta cDNA libraries contained unique molecular identifiers. One entry per CDR3 protein, called by TCRdb with MiXCR from the PCR reads. Of about 770,000 distinct CDR3 sequences in the sample, 46% were seen once. There are a few counts of this clonotype. Its antigen is as yet unknown. The CDR3 runs to 15 residues. Trimming removed 5 bases at V and 4 bases at J, with 17 bases between. This sequence originates from a girl aged 10 to 17 with multiple sclerosis. The rearrangement uses TRBV12-3 or TRBV12-4 and TRBJ1-2; no clear D. The material sequenced was blood. CDR3 protein: CASSRAAGGFYGYTF. CDR3 bases: TGTGCCAGCAGTCGTGCTGCTGGAGGCTTCTATGGCTACACCTTC.